What follows is one TCR beta chain and its context. Trimming stripped 0 bases from V and 3 bases from J, with 10 bases between. This CDR3 has 15 residues. Germline V lookup: CDR1 LGHNA, CDR2 YSLEER. This sample was included in a study of blood T cell repertoires in COVID-19. Study details: The analysed material was cDNA or gDNA that came from T cells, B-cell-depleted T cells, or PBMCs.

The authors' processing: Estimated nucleated cell counts came from reference gene primer amplification. Repertoires were generated with immunoSEQ multiplex PCR, while TCRdb's copy carries only in-frame clones and drops some. Clone size and the V and J calls come from that table; the DNA yielded D and trimming. The table has fewer than 200,000 clones, roughly 80% seen once. Residents of 24 US areas, aged roughly 18 to 89 years, made up the participants. The specimen sequenced was PBMCs or T cells enriched from blood (not recorded which). The rearrangement links TRBV4-3 to TRBJ2-3, with D possibly matching TRBD1 (5 bases). The source of this sequence is a woman between 50 and 59 years old who had recovered from COVID-19. Here the CDR3 reads CASSQDKGQTDTQYF. DNA of the CDR3: TGCGCCAGCAGCCAAGATAAAGGACAAACAGATACGCAGTATTTT.